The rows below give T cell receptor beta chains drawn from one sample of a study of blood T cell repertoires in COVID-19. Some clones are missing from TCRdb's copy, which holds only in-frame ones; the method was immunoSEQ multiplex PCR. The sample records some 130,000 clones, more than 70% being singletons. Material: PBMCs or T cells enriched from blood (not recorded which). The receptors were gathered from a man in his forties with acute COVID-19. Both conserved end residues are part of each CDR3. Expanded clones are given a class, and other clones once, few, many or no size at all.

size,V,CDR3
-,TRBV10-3,CAISEPSRGNYGYTF
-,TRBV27,CASRIGMTGNIYEQYF
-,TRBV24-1,CATSESTGGGQPQHF
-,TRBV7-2,CASSLVSTGGYNEQFF
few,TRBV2,CASRGDRGETQYF
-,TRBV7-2,CASSRDRDPGNTIYF
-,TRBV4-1,CASSQDWGTSGRHTQYF
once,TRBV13,CASSSMDRSYEQYF
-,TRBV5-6,CASSLAQDYGYTF
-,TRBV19,CASSISGSGNEQFF
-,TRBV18,CASVNREQEKLFF
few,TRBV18,CASSTGGGQSNQPQHF
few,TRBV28,CASSPMAGDTYNEQFF
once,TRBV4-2,CASSPDRIGYNEQFF
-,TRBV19,CASSIGVASGSSGELFF
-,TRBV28,CASSIRETSYNSPLHF
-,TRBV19,CASSIASGRAYEQYF
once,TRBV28,CASSLPGTGGYNEQFF
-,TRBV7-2,CASSLERGNQPQHF
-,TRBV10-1,CASSESRDTTTYGYTF
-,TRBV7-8,CASSPERVGGTGDRLVETQYF
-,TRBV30,CAWSVKAGGELFF
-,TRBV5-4,CASNEREGSDEQYF
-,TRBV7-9,CASRSSGEHYGYTF
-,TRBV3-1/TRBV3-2,CASSQEYGAGGSYEQYF
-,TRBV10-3,CAISESQGGAGANVLTF
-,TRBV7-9,CASSLEAGDVQETQYF
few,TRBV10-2,CASRGRVDTEAFF